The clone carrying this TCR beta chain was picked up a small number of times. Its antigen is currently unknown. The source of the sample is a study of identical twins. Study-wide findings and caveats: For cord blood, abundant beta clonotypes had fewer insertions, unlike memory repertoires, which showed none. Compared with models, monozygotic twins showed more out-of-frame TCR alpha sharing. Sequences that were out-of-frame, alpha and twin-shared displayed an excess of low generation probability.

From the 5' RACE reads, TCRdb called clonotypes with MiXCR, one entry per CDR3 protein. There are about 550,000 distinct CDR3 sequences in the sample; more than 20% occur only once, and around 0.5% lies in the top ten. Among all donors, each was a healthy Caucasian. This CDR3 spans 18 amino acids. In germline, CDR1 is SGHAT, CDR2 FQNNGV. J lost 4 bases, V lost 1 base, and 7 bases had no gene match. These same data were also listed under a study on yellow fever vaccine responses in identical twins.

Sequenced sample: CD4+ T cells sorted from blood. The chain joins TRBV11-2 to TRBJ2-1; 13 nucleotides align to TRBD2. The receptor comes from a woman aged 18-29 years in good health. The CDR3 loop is CASSLGTSGSLGYNEQFF. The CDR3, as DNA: TGTGCCAGCAGCTTAGGGACTAGCGGGAGTTTGGGGTACAATGAGCAGTTCTTC.